The 26 T cell receptor beta chains below come from one sample, sequenced in a study of blood T cell repertoires in COVID-19. TCRdb's copy holds only in-frame clones and misses some; the assay was immunoSEQ multiplex PCR. The table lists over 300,000 clones, over 75% of them singletons. The sample consisted of PBMCs or T cells enriched from blood (not recorded which). These receptors originate from a woman aged 40 to 50 who had recovered from COVID-19.

This CDR3 reads CAWSVISTTTDTQYF. The CDR3 region has the DNA TGTGCCTGGAGTGTCATTAGCACCACCACAGATACGCAGTATTTT. The chain employs TRBV30 and TRBJ2-3; D remains ambiguous. Trimming left V 0 bases short and J 2 bases short, with 12 bases between. Germline lookup yields CDR1 GTSNPN and CDR2 SVGIG (reference sequence). This CDR3 contains 15 residues.

The V call is TRBV19, the J call TRBJ2-5; D is possibly TRBD2 (5 bases). V was clipped by 1 base and J by 4 bases, with 10 bases between them. Germline CDR1 LNHDA, CDR2 SQIVND (reference sequence). The CDR3 contains 14 residues. The CDR3 spells CASSIVAEAETQYF. In nucleotides, the CDR3 is TGTGCCAGTAGTATAGTGGCGGAGGCAGAGACCCAGTACTTC.

The CDR3 spells CASSAAGSSTEKLFF. CDR3 DNA sequence: TGTGCCAGCAGCGCGGCAGGGTCGTCAACTGAAAAACTGTTTTTT. V and J are TRBV9 and TRBJ1-4, with D maybe TRBD1 (5 bases). V dropped 3 bases and J dropped 7 bases, with 16 bases sitting between them. This CDR3 region has 15 residues. CDR1 is SGDLS and CDR2 is YYNGEE in the germline V gene.

The chain couples TRBV19 to TRBJ2-7, with 8 bases that match TRBD1. This CDR3 is built from 17 residues. Per the germline V gene, CDR1 is LNHDA and CDR2 is SQIVND (reference sequence). The junction had 18 bases not matched to a gene; V was cut back by 7 bases and J by 4 bases. In DNA, the CDR3 is TGTGCCAGTACCCATCAAGCAGGACAGGGAGAAATTTACGAGCAGTACTTC. Protein sequence: CASTHQAGQGEIYEQYF.

The genes are TRBV19 and TRBJ2-7; D is perhaps TRBD1 (5 bases). This CDR3 comprises 16 residues. Deletions cut 0 bases from V and 0 bases from J, with 12 bases between. Germline V gene data show CDR1 as LNHDA and CDR2 as SQIVND (reference sequence). The CDR3 nucleotides are TGTGCCAGTAGTATAGATCCCAAGGGGAACTCCTACGAGCAGTACTTC. Translating it yields CASSIDPKGNSYEQYF.

The chain couples TRBV6-2 or TRBV6-3 to TRBJ2-3, with 10 positions matching TRBD1. The CDR3 sequence is 16 residues long. CDR1 is MNHEY and CDR2 is SVGEGT in the germline V gene. V gave up 4 bases and J gave up 2 bases; unmatched junction bases: 6. CDR3 sequence reads: CASSFPTGGITDTQYF. Here the CDR3 DNA reads TGTGCCAGCAGTTTTCCGACAGGGGGCATCACAGATACGCAGTATTTT.

V and J are TRBV5-1 and TRBJ2-1, with TRBD1 identical over 7 bases. Losses at the gene ends were 4 bases for V and 6 bases for J; bases not matched to a gene: 10. Looked up from germline, CDR1 is SGHRS and CDR2 is YFSETQ. This CDR3 has 15 residues. CDR3 sequence (DNA): TGCGCCAGCAGCCACCGACAGGGTAGCCTCAATGAGCAGTTCTTC. Its translation is CASSHRQGSLNEQFF.

The gene calls are TRBV4-3 and TRBJ2-7; TRBD1 matches at 10 bases. The CDR3 has 15 residues. Germline-derived CDR1 and CDR2 are LGHNA and YSLEER. V shed 4 bases, J shed 9 bases, and the junction held 12 bases outside the gene matches. CDR3 protein: CASSLDRGYEPGQYF. The CDR3 nucleotides are TGCGCCAGCAGCCTGGACAGGGGGTATGAACCCGGGCAGTACTTC.

V gene TRBV28 combines with J gene TRBJ1-2; TRBD1 is a possible D gene (5 bases). Trimming pared 3 bases from V and 7 bases from J, leaving 15 bases between. CDR3 length: 14 amino acids. Germline V gene data show CDR1 as MDHEN and CDR2 as SYDVKM. The CDR3 is CASSFEAGRGGYTF. The CDR3 coding sequence is TGTGCCAGCAGTTTCGAGGCAGGGAGGGGTGGCTACACCTTC.

This chain's CDR3 is CASSSLTGEQYF. The CDR3 region has the DNA TGTGCCAGCAGCTCCTTAACAGGGGAGCAGTACTTC. The chain couples TRBV11-2 to TRBJ2-7, with D perhaps matching TRBD1 (6 bases). Trimming pared 4 bases from V and 7 bases from J, leaving 11 bases between. The CDR3 has 12 residues. Germline values: CDR1 SGHAT, CDR2 FQNNGV.

The chain links TRBV9 to TRBJ2-1; TRBD2 matches at 7 bases. Looked up from germline, CDR1 is SGDLS and CDR2 is YYNGEE. The CDR3 extends over 14 amino acids. J lost 7 bases, V lost 2 bases, and 6 bases had no gene match. This CDR3 is CASSVSGNWNEQFF. In DNA form, the CDR3 reads TGTGCCAGCAGCGTGAGCGGGAACTGGAATGAGCAGTTCTTC.

This sequence joins TRBV10-3 and TRBJ1-1; a possible D gene is TRBD1 (5 bases). From germline, CDR1 is ENHRY and CDR2 SYGVKD. This CDR3 region has 13 residues. V lost 2 bases, J lost 7 bases, and 11 bases lay in between. The CDR3 sequence is CAISEEKQVEAFF. The CDR3, as DNA: TGTGCCATCAGTGAGGAGAAACAGGTTGAAGCTTTCTTT.

In nucleotides, the CDR3 is TGTGCCAGTACCTTATCGGATTCCGGGACAAACTATGGCTACACCTTC. Translated: CASTLSDSGTNYGYTF. The chain joins TRBV19 to TRBJ1-2; perhaps TRBD1 as D (6 bases). CDR3 size: 16 residues. Trimming took 7 bases from V and 2 from J, leaving 20 bases between them. Germline CDR1 reads LNHDA; CDR2 reads SQIVND (reference sequence). Complete variable domain (other parts from reference TRBV19 and TRBJ1-2): DGGITQSPKYLFRKEGQNVTLSCEQNLNHDAMYWYRQDPGQGLRLIYYSQIVNDFQKGDIAEGYSVSREKKESFPLTVTSAQKNPTAFYLCASTLSDSGTNYGYTFGSGTRLTVV.

The chain combines TRBV2 with TRBJ1-6; 9 bases are shared with TRBD1. Germline V gene lookup returns CDR1 SNHLY and CDR2 FYNNEI. This CDR3 region has 15 residues. V lost 5 bases and J lost 9; bases outside the gene matches: 8. CDR3 DNA: TGTGCCAGCAGTCCCTGGACAGGGGAGAGTTCACCCCTCCACTTT. Encoded protein: CASSPWTGESSPLHF.

The rearrangement uses TRBV27 and TRBJ2-3; 10 bases match TRBD1. J gave up 9 bases and V 8 bases, and 5 bases lay outside the gene matches. CDR3 length equals 12 residues. CDR1 and CDR2 from the germline V gene are MNHEY and SMNVEV (reference sequence). The CDR3 reads CASHRQGATQYF. CDR3 DNA sequence: TGTGCCAGCCACCGACAGGGGGCGACGCAGTATTTT.

This clone has only one observation. This chain links TRBV10-3 with TRBJ1-5; a weak D match, TRBD1 (5 bases). CDR3 length: 15 amino acids. Germline V lookup: CDR1 ENHRY, CDR2 SYGVKD. V was pared by 6 bases and J by 0 bases, with 12 bases between. In DNA form, the CDR3 reads TGTGCCATCAGCCAAGGGGCCTATAGCAATCAGCCCCAGCATTTT. Its protein product is CAISQGAYSNQPQHF.

This chain links TRBV5-1 with TRBJ2-2; D gene uncertain. CDR1 and CDR2 (germline): SGHRS, YFSETQ. The CDR3 totals 16 residues. V shed 2 bases and J shed 1 base, with 12 bases lying between them. CDR3 protein: CASSLSPGQNTGELFF. CDR3 nucleotides: TGCGCCAGCAGCTTATCCCCCGGTCAGAACACCGGGGAGCTGTTTTTT.

The chain employs TRBV19 and TRBJ2-1, with TRBD1 matching 9 bases. This CDR3 region has 14 residues. Germline V CDR1 and CDR2: LNHDA, SQIVND (reference sequence). Trimming took 10 bases from V and 5 from J; bases not matched to a gene: 9. DNA of the CDR3: TGTGCCACTCACCCGGACAGGGGAGACAATGAGCAGTTCTTC. It yields the protein CATHPDRGDNEQFF. The full variable domain, with the rest looked up from reference TRBV19 and TRBJ2-1, is DGGITQSPKYLFRKEGQNVTLSCEQNLNHDAMYWYRQDPGQGLRLIYYSQIVNDFQKGDIAEGYSVSREKKESFPLTVTSAQKNPTAFYLCATHPDRGDNEQFFGPGTRLTVL.

V gene TRBV28 combines with J gene TRBJ2-7, with D tentatively TRBD1 (6 bases). The CDR3 consists of 18 residues. In germline, CDR1 is MDHEN, CDR2 SYDVKM. Trimming removed 4 bases at V and 0 bases at J, with 22 bases between. The CDR3 coding sequence is TGTGCCAGCAGTTCCTCAGACAGGTTCAGCCAGAGCTCCTACGAGCAGTACTTC. Protein: CASSSSDRFSQSSYEQYF.

The rearrangement links TRBV10-3 to TRBJ1-5, with TRBD1 matching 8 bases. After removal of 0 bases from V and 3 bases from J, the junction contained 1 base not matched to a gene. Germline V gives CDR1 ENHRY, CDR2 SYGVKD. The CDR3 sequence is 15 residues long. The CDR3 reads CAISESQGDNQPQHF. The CDR3 DNA reads as TGTGCCATCAGTGAGTCACAGGGGGACAATCAGCCCCAGCATTTT.

V gene TRBV5-1 combines with J gene TRBJ2-2; 8 nucleotides align to TRBD1. The trim removed 1 base at V and 5 bases at J, leaving 7 bases unmatched. This CDR3 is 16 amino acids long. Per the germline V gene, CDR1 is SGHRS and CDR2 is YFSETQ. The CDR3 DNA sequence: TGCGCCAGCAGCTTGTACGGGACAGGAGTTACCGGGGAGCTGTTTTTT. Translating it yields CASSLYGTGVTGELFF.

V is TRBV18 and J is TRBJ2-2; D is unresolved. This CDR3 spans 12 amino acids. V dropped 1 base and J dropped 6 bases, with 3 bases sitting between them. CDR1 is KGHSH and CDR2 is LQKENI in the germline V gene. The CDR3 here is CASSPLAGELFF. In nucleotides, the CDR3 is TGTGCCAGCTCACCACTAGCCGGGGAGCTGTTTTTT.

The chain joins TRBV11-3 to TRBJ2-1; TRBD1 aligns across 9 bases. V shed 1 base and J 3 bases; nucleotides not matched to a gene: 1. The CDR3 has 15 amino acids. Looked up from germline, CDR1 is SGHNT and CDR2 is YENEEA. CDR3 amino acids: CASSLGQGGYNEQFF. CDR3 nucleotide sequence: TGTGCCAGCAGCTTAGGACAGGGGGGCTACAATGAGCAGTTCTTC.

The rearrangement joins TRBV2 to TRBJ1-5; possible D gene TRBD1, 6 bases. V was pared by 6 bases and J by 5 bases, with 20 bases between. The CDR3 extends over 16 amino acids. Germline V lookup: CDR1 SNHLY, CDR2 FYNNEI. The CDR3 loop reads CASRETTGWQDQPQHF. The CDR3 nucleotides read TGTGCCAGCAGAGAAACAACAGGGTGGCAGGATCAGCCCCAGCATTTT. Variable domain in full (rest from reference TRBV2 and TRBJ1-5): EPEVTQTPSHQVTQMGQEVILRCVPISNHLYFYWYRQILGQKVEFLVSFYNNEISEKSEIFDDQFSVERPDGSNFTLKIRSTKLEDSAMYFCASRETTGWQDQPQHFGDGTRLSIL.

This clone was detected once. This chain links TRBV6-5 with TRBJ2-4; no definite D call. V lost 7 bases to trimming and J lost 0 bases, with 10 bases between them. In germline, CDR1 is MNHEY, CDR2 SVGAGI. CDR3 length: 14 amino acids. The CDR3 region has the DNA TGTGCCAGCACCCAGTTTCTAGCCAAAAACATTCAGTACTTC. Translation: CASTQFLAKNIQYF.

The V call is TRBV7-3, the J call TRBJ2-1, with no clear D. Germline loops: CDR1 SGHTA, CDR2 FQGTGA. This CDR3 has 13 amino acids. Trimming took off 4 bases at V and 8 bases at J, with 12 bases between the two ends. The DNA for the CDR3 is TGTGCCAGCAGCTCCCCAGTTTCCGATGAGCAGTTCTTC. This gives the protein CASSSPVSDEQFF.